These 10 T cell receptor beta chains share one sample of origin, sequenced in a study of cytomegalovirus exposure and HLA in healthy donors. In the PCR, 60 Vbeta and 13 Jbeta primers were used. The data were produced by immunoSEQ multiplex PCR, yet TCRdb's version contains in-frame clones alone and is incomplete. The profile shows about 150,000 clones, about 9.2% of them singletons. Sequencing was performed on PBMCs. These receptors all come from a woman in her thirties or forties in good health and CMV-seropositive.

In its sample, this clone was seen a few times. The chain recombines TRBV5-6 with TRBJ1-2; D gene ambiguous. V was shortened by 0 bases and J by 8 bases, with 11 bases between the two germline ends. This CDR3 comprises 13 residues. Germline V gene data show CDR1 as SGHDT and CDR2 as YYEEEE. Here the CDR3 DNA reads TGTGCCAGCAGCTTGGCAGGTGTCGACGGCTACACCTTC. It is translated as CASSLAGVDGYTF.

The V gene is TRBV6-5, the J gene TRBJ1-1, with a tentative D call TRBD1 (5 bases). The V gene lost 5 bases and the J gene lost 5 bases, with 15 bases spanning the gap. Germline CDR1 reads MNHEY; CDR2 reads SVGAGI. CDR3 size: 14 residues. CDR3 protein: CASSQGSQGTEAFF. CDR3 in DNA: TGTGCCAGCAGTCAGGGATCTCAAGGGACTGAAGCTTTCTTT.

There are a few counts of this clone. The chain carries TRBV5-1 and TRBJ2-4; TRBD2 agrees at 8 bases. Germline V gene sequence: CDR1 SGHRS, CDR2 YFSETQ. Trimming cost V 0 bases and J 7 bases; bases outside gene matches: 15. The CDR3 covers 18 residues. CDR3 residues: CASSLAEVGGVLGNIQYF. In DNA, the CDR3 is TGCGCCAGCAGCTTGGCCGAGGTCGGGGGGGTACTGGGGAACATTCAGTACTTC. Complete variable domain (other parts from reference TRBV5-1 and TRBJ2-4): KAGVTQTPRYLIKTRGQQVTLSCSPISGHRSVSWYQQTPGQGLQFLFEYFSETQRNKGNFPGRFSGRQFSNSRSEMNVSTLELGDSALYLCASSLAEVGGVLGNIQYFGAGTRLSVL.

This chain joins TRBV6-1 and TRBJ1-5, with TRBD1 as a possible D gene (6 bases). This CDR3 has 13 residues. The V end lost 6 bases, the J end lost 16 bases, and 22 bases lay between the germline ends. Germline V CDR1 and CDR2: MNHNS, SASEGT. In DNA form, the CDR3 reads TGTGCCAGCAGCCCAAAAGCAGGGGCCCCCTTACATTTT. Its protein is CASSPKAGAPLHF.

On this clone: Sequence at one end of the junction differs from germline and may be a read error. This specimen includes other DNA sequences encoding the same CDR3. The V gene is TRBV27, the J gene TRBJ1-1; TRBD1 matches at 8 bases. CDR1 is MNHEY, CDR2 SMNVEV, per germline (reference sequence). The CDR3 has 16 amino acids. The CDR3 coding sequence is TGCGCCAGCAGCCTCCGGGCAGGGGGCGGGAACACTGAAGCTTTCTTT. Translating gives CASSLRAGGGNTEAFF.

V gene TRBV18 combines with J gene TRBJ2-1, with a tentative D call TRBD1 (5 bases). The CDR3 sequence is 12 residues long. Between the trimmed V and J ends, which lost 1 base and 8 bases, there was a span of 6 bases. CDR1 KGHSH and CDR2 LQKENI come from the germline V gene. In DNA form, the CDR3 reads TGTGCCAGCTCACCACTGACAGATGAGCAGTTCTTC. Protein product: CASSPLTDEQFF.

V and J are TRBV5-1 and TRBJ2-7; 9 nucleotides align to TRBD2. After removal of 4 bases from V and 5 bases from J, the junction contained 7 bases not matched to a gene. The germline CDR1 and CDR2 sequences are SGHRS and YFSETQ. The CDR3 has 14 amino acids. The CDR3 nucleotides are TGCGCCAGCAGCCGTACAGGGACTAGCAACGAGCAGTACTTC. Residues: CASSRTGTSNEQYF. The complete variable domain, with remaining parts taken from reference TRBV5-1 and TRBJ2-7, reads KAGVTQTPRYLIKTRGQQVTLSCSPISGHRSVSWYQQTPGQGLQFLFEYFSETQRNKGNFPGRFSGRQFSNSRSEMNVSTLELGDSALYLCASSRTGTSNEQYFGPGTRLTVT.

This clone came up a few times. The chain joins TRBV18 to TRBJ1-2, with TRBD1 identical over 9 bases. Germline V gives CDR1 KGHSH, CDR2 LQKENI. The junction had 9 bases not matched to a gene; V was cut back by 2 bases and J by 8 bases. This CDR3 contains 15 residues. CDR3 in DNA: TGTGCCAGCTCACCAATCCGAGACAGGGGGGACGGCTACACCTTC. Protein product: CASSPIRDRGDGYTF. Filled out from reference TRBV18 and TRBJ1-2, the complete variable domain reads NAGVMQNPRHLVRRRGQEARLRCSPMKGHSHVYWYRQLPEEGLKFMVYLQKENIIDESGMPKERFSAEFPKEGPSILRIQQVVRGDSAAYFCASSPIRDRGDGYTFGSGTRLTVV.

This clone has a handful of counts. This sequence joins TRBV27 and TRBJ1-1; D perhaps matches TRBD1 (6 bases). CDR1 and CDR2 (germline): MNHEY, SMNVEV (reference sequence). CDR3 length: 14 amino acids. The V and J ends lost 3 bases and 1 base respectively, with 9 bases between them. The CDR3 sequence: CASSFGGPNTEAFF. DNA for the CDR3: TGTGCCAGCAGTTTCGGGGGGCCGAACACTGAAGCTTTCTTT.

This clone was observed a handful of times. The J gene is TRBJ1-4, the V gene TRBV7-9, with D perhaps TRBD1 (6 bases). The V gene's germline CDR1 is SEHNR and CDR2 FQNEAQ (reference sequence). This CDR3 comprises 13 residues. The germline V and J ends were trimmed by 7 bases and 4 bases, with 10 bases remaining between them. CDR3 sequence reads: CASKGDVNEKLFF. As DNA, the CDR3 is TGTGCCAGCAAGGGGGATGTTAATGAAAAACTGTTTTTT. The full variable domain, with the rest looked up from reference TRBV7-9 and TRBJ1-4, is DTGVSQNPRHKITKRGQNVTFRCDPISEHNRLYWYRQTLGQGPEFLTYFQNEAQLEKSRLLSDRFSAERPKGSFSTLEIQRTEQGDSAMYLCASKGDVNEKLFFGSGTQLSVL.